One sample yielded the 18 T cell receptor beta chains listed below, sequenced in a study of blood T cell repertoires in COVID-19. The table came from immunoSEQ multiplex PCR; TCRdb's copy has only in-frame clones and leaves some out. The profile shows 45,000 to 70,000 clones, about 89% of them singletons. Sequenced: peripheral blood. All receptors come from a woman aged 55-70 years with active COVID-19.

V gene TRBV3-1 (or the pseudogene TRBV3-2) combines with J gene TRBJ2-3; no firm D call. V was shortened by 2 bases and J by 8 bases, with 5 bases between the two germline ends. CDR1 is LGHDT, CDR2 YNNKEL, per germline (reference sequence). This CDR3 has 11 residues. CDR3 region: CASSQQATQYF. In nucleotides, the CDR3 is TGTGCCAGCAGCCAACAGGCTACGCAGTATTTT.

The genes are TRBV5-4 and TRBJ1-6, with TRBD1 matching over 9 bases. After removal of 4 bases from V and 7 bases from J, the junction contained 6 bases not matched to a gene. Looked up from germline, CDR1 is SGHNT and CDR2 is YYREEE (reference sequence). The CDR3 runs to 15 residues. The CDR3 loop is CASSLQGAQNSPLHF. For the CDR3, the DNA is TGTGCCAGCAGCCTACAGGGGGCGCAAAATTCACCCCTCCACTTT. The entire variable domain, with the rest obtained from reference TRBV5-4 and TRBJ1-6, is as follows: ETGVTQSPTHLIKTRGQQVTLRCSSQSGHNTVSWYQQALGQGPQFIFQYYREEENGRGNFPPRFSGLQFPNYSSELNVNALELDDSALYLCASSLQGAQNSPLHFGNGTRLTVT.

The chain combines TRBV7-9 with TRBJ2-1; maybe TRBD2 (6 bases). Germline values: CDR1 SEHNR, CDR2 FQNEAQ (reference sequence). V was clipped by 1 base and J by 3 bases, with 13 bases between them. The CDR3 spans 16 residues. Here the CDR3 reads CASSLGAGNSYNEQFF. DNA of the CDR3: TGTGCCAGCAGCTTAGGGGCGGGAAACAGCTACAATGAGCAGTTCTTC.

The chain recombines TRBV5-4 with TRBJ2-7, with D maybe TRBD2 (5 bases). The CDR3 totals 13 residues. Germline V gene data show CDR1 as SGHNT and CDR2 as YYREEE (reference sequence). Trimming stripped 4 bases from V and 6 bases from J, with 14 bases between. This chain's CDR3 is CASSGTIEGEQYF. CDR3 sequence (DNA): TGTGCCAGCAGCGGAACCATAGAGGGCGAGCAGTACTTC. Complete variable domain (other parts from reference TRBV5-4 and TRBJ2-7): ETGVTQSPTHLIKTRGQQVTLRCSSQSGHNTVSWYQQALGQGPQFIFQYYREEENGRGNFPPRFSGLQFPNYSSELNVNALELDDSALYLCASSGTIEGEQYFGPGTRLTVT.

The chain has TRBV6-2 or TRBV6-3 and TRBJ2-1; 11 nucleotides match TRBD2. Looked up from germline, CDR1 is MNHEY and CDR2 is SVGEGT. The CDR3 spans 17 residues. Trimming took 7 bases from V and 3 from J; bases not matched to a gene: 11. The CDR3 region has the DNA TGTGCCAGCACCCCTCTTAGCGGGGGGGCGATCTACAATGAGCAGTTCTTC. Translating it yields CASTPLSGGAIYNEQFF.

This chain joins TRBV7-6 and TRBJ2-3; a weak D match, TRBD2 (7 bases). V was clipped by 1 base and J by 2 bases, with 13 bases between them. The CDR3 spans 16 residues. Germline-derived CDR1 and CDR2 are SGHVS and FNYEAQ. The CDR3 loop is CASSLGAGANTDTQYF. Here the CDR3 DNA reads TGTGCCAGCAGCTTAGGGGCGGGGGCCAACACAGATACGCAGTATTTT.

The V and J genes are TRBV7-6 and TRBJ1-2; TRBD1 agrees at 9 bases. V dropped 0 bases and J dropped 7; count of bases not matched to a gene: 6. Germline V lookup: CDR1 SGHVS, CDR2 FNYEAQ. The CDR3 has 15 amino acids. The CDR3 bases are TGTGCCAGCAGCTTAGCGTGGACAGGGGTGTGTGGCTACACCTTC. It translates to CASSLAWTGVCGYTF.

The rearrangement joins TRBV5-1 to TRBJ1-6; 7 nucleotides line up with TRBD1. The CDR3 is made up of 16 amino acids. V shed 4 bases and J 5 bases; nucleotides not matched to a gene: 9. Per the germline V gene, CDR1 is SGHRS and CDR2 is YFSETQ. The CDR3 DNA follows: TGCGCCAGCAGCAAACTCGGGACAGACGATAATTCACCCCTCCACTTT. Its translation is CASSKLGTDDNSPLHF.

The rearrangement uses TRBV13 and TRBJ2-3; 9 bases map to TRBD2. This CDR3 is 17 amino acids long. Per the germline V gene, CDR1 is PRHDT and CDR2 is FYEKMQ (reference sequence). Trimming at V came to 3 bases and at J to 2 bases, leaving 9 bases not matched to a gene. This CDR3 is CASSFATSGLITDTQYF. The CDR3 DNA sequence: TGTGCCAGCAGCTTCGCGACTAGCGGACTGATCACAGATACGCAGTATTTT.

The rearrangement uses TRBV19 and TRBJ1-5; TRBD1 is a possible D gene (6 bases). V lost 5 bases and J 2 bases, leaving 13 bases between the germline ends. The germline gives CDR1 LNHDA, CDR2 SQIVND (reference sequence). The CDR3 covers 15 residues. The CDR3 reads CASSYGTPGNQPQHF. The DNA of the CDR3 is TGTGCCAGTAGTTACGGGACACCAGGCAATCAGCCCCAGCATTTT.

V and J are TRBV7-2 and TRBJ2-2; no clear D. V was pared by 1 base and J by 6 bases, with 6 bases between. Germline assignment: CDR1 SGHTA and CDR2 FQGNSA. The CDR3 extends over 13 amino acids. CDR3 DNA sequence: TGTGCCAGCAGCTTAGTCTCCCCCGGGGAGCTGTTTTTT. Translation: CASSLVSPGELFF. Complete variable domain (other parts from reference TRBV7-2 and TRBJ2-2): GAGVSQSPSNKVTEKGKDVELRCDPISGHTALYWYRQSLGQGLEFLIYFQGNSAPDKSGLPSDRFSAERTGGSVSTLTIQRTQQEDSAVYLCASSLVSPGELFFGEGSRLTVL.

The V gene is TRBV7-8, the J gene TRBJ1-1; possible D gene TRBD1, 6 bases. CDR1 and CDR2 from the germline V gene are SGHVS and FQNEAQ. This CDR3 is 14 amino acids long. V lost 6 bases and J lost 4, with 15 bases in between. This CDR3 is CASSPDSGTTEAFF. CDR3 nucleotide sequence: TGTGCCAGCAGTCCGGACAGCGGGACCACTGAAGCTTTCTTT.

There are a few counts of this clone. V is TRBV11-2 and J is TRBJ2-7, with 8 bases fitting TRBD1. The trim removed 4 bases at V and 5 bases at J, leaving 7 bases unmatched. Per the germline V gene, CDR1 is SGHAT and CDR2 is FQNNGV. This CDR3 contains 14 residues. CDR3 amino acids: CASSSETGVDEQYF. The DNA of the CDR3 is TGTGCCAGCAGCTCCGAGACAGGGGTGGACGAGCAGTACTTC.

The gene calls are TRBV12-3 or TRBV12-4 and TRBJ1-2, with D perhaps matching TRBD1 (5 bases). Trimming pared 7 bases from V and 4 bases from J, leaving 13 bases between. The CDR3 runs to 13 residues. CDR3 protein: CASTFRDGYGYTF. CDR3 nucleotides: TGTGCCAGCACCTTCAGGGATGGCTATGGCTACACCTTC.

V and J are TRBV6-5 and TRBJ1-2; D is ambiguous. V was pared by 5 bases and J by 5 bases, with 9 bases between. Germline V gives CDR1 MNHEY, CDR2 SVGAGI. The CDR3 spans 12 residues. The CDR3 sequence: CASSREGYGYTF. CDR3 sequence (DNA): TGTGCCAGCAGTCGGGAGGGATATGGCTACACCTTC.

The CDR3: CASSEAYDREAFF. The DNA of the CDR3 is TGTGCCAGCAGTGAAGCTTACGACAGGGAAGCTTTCTTT. The V call is TRBV6-1, the J call TRBJ1-1; possible D gene TRBD1, 6 bases. V was shortened by 0 bases and J by 8 bases, with 10 bases between the two germline ends. Germline V gives CDR1 MNHNS, CDR2 SASEGT. The CDR3 totals 13 residues.

CDR3 sequence: CASSSGLAGTGELFF. CDR3 coding DNA: TGCGCCAGCAGCTCGGGACTAGCGGGTACCGGGGAGCTGTTTTTT. This rearrangement joins TRBV5-1 to TRBJ2-2; 12 bases map to TRBD2. In germline, CDR1 is SGHRS, CDR2 YFSETQ. The CDR3 has 15 amino acids. Germline trimming cut 3 bases from V and 5 bases from J; bases unmatched to any gene: 2.

This chain joins TRBV4-1 and TRBJ1-5; 8 positions agree with TRBD1. This CDR3 comprises 14 residues. The V segment lost 3 bases and the J segment 3 bases; nucleotides outside the gene matches: 1. The germline V gene encodes CDR1 MGHRA and CDR2 YSYEKL. In DNA form, the CDR3 reads TGCGCCAGCAGCCAGCAGGGGGCCAATCAGCCCCAGCATTTT. Protein: CASSQQGANQPQHF.